These 26 T cell receptor beta chains originate from one sample sequenced in a study of cytomegalovirus exposure and HLA in healthy donors. Use of 60 Vbeta and 13 Jbeta primers characterized the PCR. The method was immunoSEQ multiplex PCR; TCRdb's version includes in-frame clones alone and lacks a portion of them. The sample has roughly 90,000 clones, under 80% seen once. Sequencing used PBMCs. These receptors were collected from a man in his thirties or forties in good health and CMV-seropositive.

This chain connects TRBV5-1 to TRBJ2-1; 10 positions agree with TRBD2. From germline, CDR1 is SGHRS and CDR2 YFSETQ. The CDR3 length is 15 residues. V shed 4 bases, J shed 7 bases, and the junction held 8 bases outside the gene matches. DNA for the CDR3: TGCGCCAGCAGCCCCCGGGCTAGCGGGGGAAATGAGCAGTTCTTC. Encoded protein: CASSPRASGGNEQFF.

The chain uses TRBV2 and TRBJ2-2; 9 positions match TRBD1. Trimming took 10 bases from V and 3 from J; bases not matched to a gene: 12. The germline V gene has CDR1 SNHLY and CDR2 FYNNEI. The CDR3 covers 16 residues. Here the CDR3 DNA reads TGTGCCACCTCCCCCTTGGACAGGGGCCACACCGGGGAGCTGTTTTTT. Translating gives CATSPLDRGHTGELFF.

The chain employs TRBV2 and TRBJ1-5, with D possibly TRBD1 on 5 matching bases. Germline V gives CDR1 SNHLY, CDR2 FYNNEI. V was cut by 4 bases and J by 6 bases, with 13 bases left in between. This CDR3 contains 14 residues. CDR3: CASSAGRGAQPQHF. The CDR3 coding sequence is TGTGCCAGCAGTGCCGGCCGCGGGGCTCAGCCCCAGCATTTT.

The chain has TRBV6-5 and TRBJ1-1, with D maybe TRBD1 (6 bases). The CDR3 spans 14 residues. CDR1 is MNHEY and CDR2 is SVGAGI in the germline V gene. Trimming removed 3 bases at V and 4 bases at J, with 12 bases between. CDR3 coding DNA: TGTGCCAGCAGTTATCCTGGACAGACCACTGAAGCTTTCTTT. Encoded protein: CASSYPGQTTEAFF.

This chain connects TRBV7-2 to TRBJ1-4; D is ambiguous. V lost 8 bases and J lost 6, with 13 bases in between. The CDR3 totals 13 residues. Per the germline V gene, CDR1 is SGHTA and CDR2 is FQGNSA. CDR3 nucleotides: TGTGCCAGCGCTATCGGGAGAGATGAAAAACTGTTTTTT. Translating gives CASAIGRDEKLFF. The entire variable domain, with the rest obtained from reference TRBV7-2 and TRBJ1-4, is as follows: GAGVSQSPSNKVTEKGKDVELRCDPISGHTALYWYRQSLGQGLEFLIYFQGNSAPDKSGLPSDRFSAERTGGSVSTLTIQRTQQEDSAVYLCASAIGRDEKLFFGSGTQLSVL.

The DNA of the CDR3 is TGTGCCAGCAGTTTTGGGACAGGGAGCTCCTACGAGCAGTACTTC. Its protein product is CASSFGTGSSYEQYF. The chain carries TRBV6-5 and TRBJ2-7; 9 nucleotides line up with TRBD1. From germline, CDR1 is MNHEY and CDR2 SVGAGI. The CDR3 has 15 residues. J lost 0 bases, V lost 4 bases, and 4 bases had no gene match.

The chain couples TRBV5-6 to TRBJ2-5; D is unclear. Between the trimmed V and J ends, which lost 4 bases and 5 bases, there was a span of 6 bases. Germline CDR1 and CDR2: SGHDT and YYEEEE. The CDR3 is made up of 11 amino acids. The CDR3 nucleotides read TGTGCCAGCAGCCACTCCGAGACCCAGTACTTC. This encodes CASSHSETQYF.

This chain joins TRBV11-3 and TRBJ2-2, with 7 bases aligning to TRBD2. CDR1 SGHNT and CDR2 YENEEA come from the germline V gene. The length of the CDR3 is 14 residues. Trimming at V came to 8 bases and at J to 1 base, leaving 4 bases not matched to a gene. The CDR3 DNA follows: TGTGCCAGCGCCAAGCGGGAGAACACCGGGGAGCTGTTTTTT. This translates into CASAKRENTGELFF.

The CDR3 DNA reads as TGCAGCGTAGGCGACAGGGTGGAGACCCAGTACTTC. Amino acid sequence: CSVGDRVETQYF. The J gene is TRBJ2-5, the V gene TRBV29-1; TRBD1 aligns across 7 bases. Trimming removed 6 bases from V and 5 bases from J; junction bases left unmatched: 6. This CDR3 is 12 amino acids long. Looked up from germline, CDR1 is SQVTM and CDR2 is ANQGSEA.

J is TRBJ2-3 and V is TRBV7-9; D ambiguous. Germline V gene lookup returns CDR1 SEHNR and CDR2 FQNEAQ (reference sequence). The CDR3 extends over 14 amino acids. V was pared by 4 bases and J by 5 bases, with 13 bases between. The chain's CDR3 is CASSYGGHRDTQYF. The CDR3 DNA reads TGTGCCAGCAGCTACGGTGGGCATCGAGATACGCAGTATTTT.

This chain links TRBV4-1 with TRBJ1-1; a possible D gene is TRBD1 (5 bases). Per the germline V gene, CDR1 is MGHRA and CDR2 is YSYEKL. This CDR3 is built from 16 residues. The V and J ends lost 0 bases and 4 bases respectively, with 15 bases between them. CDR3 loop: CASSQDWRGLGTEAFF. In DNA, the CDR3 is TGCGCCAGCAGCCAAGATTGGAGGGGACTGGGCACTGAAGCTTTCTTT.

The chain joins TRBV9 to TRBJ1-6, with TRBD1 identical over 7 bases. The CDR3 loop spans 15 amino acids. The ends lost 4 bases at V and 6 bases at J; junction bases unmatched: 7. Germline values: CDR1 SGDLS, CDR2 YYNGEE. The CDR3, as DNA: TGTGCCAGCAGCCCCTCGACAGGGACTAATTCACCCCTCCACTTT. Translation: CASSPSTGTNSPLHF.

The V and J genes are TRBV5-1 and TRBJ2-2; unclear D gene. The CDR3 loop spans 14 amino acids. With 0 bases removed from V and 1 base from J, the gap between germline ends came to 4 bases. CDR1 is SGHRS, CDR2 YFSETQ, per germline. The CDR3 bases are TGCGCCAGCAGCTTGGGAGGGAACACCGGGGAGCTGTTTTTT. Residues: CASSLGGNTGELFF.

The chain combines TRBV6-1 with TRBJ1-2; D not certain. The germline CDR1 and CDR2 sequences are MNHNS and SASEGT. The V end was cut by 7 bases, the J end by 2 bases, with 8 bases between. The CDR3 extends over 12 amino acids. For the CDR3, the DNA is TGTGCCAGCACGCACAGAAACTATGGCTACACCTTC. Amino acid sequence: CASTHRNYGYTF.

The chain combines TRBV10-3 with TRBJ2-7, with D possibly being TRBD1 (6 bases). Germline V gene sequence: CDR1 ENHRY, CDR2 SYGVKD. Trimming left V 6 bases short and J 3 bases short, with 6 bases between. The CDR3 is 11 residues long. The CDR3 protein is CAIRTGYEQYF. In nucleotides, the CDR3 is TGTGCCATCAGGACAGGCTACGAGCAGTACTTC.

The chain has TRBV5-4 and TRBJ1-4; no clear D gene. This CDR3 comprises 15 residues. Between the trimmed V and J ends, which lost 1 base and 0 bases, there was a span of 7 bases. Germline V gives CDR1 SGHNT, CDR2 YYREEE (reference sequence). The CDR3 DNA reads TGTGCCAGCAGCTTGTCCGGGACAACTAATGAAAAACTGTTTTTT. Encoded protein: CASSLSGTTNEKLFF.

The chain combines TRBV4-1 with TRBJ1-5; TRBD1 is a possible D gene (6 bases). The CDR3 contains 15 residues. CDR1 and CDR2 from the germline V gene are MGHRA and YSYEKL. V lost 4 bases and J lost 5, with 15 bases in between. The DNA for the CDR3 is TGCGCCAGCAGCCCGGCCGGGACACTTTATCAGCCCCAGCATTTT. Translation: CASSPAGTLYQPQHF.

In DNA form, the CDR3 reads TGCGCCAGCAGCTTGGCCGGGACAGCCTACAATGAGCAGTTCTTC. Its translation is CASSLAGTAYNEQFF. The V gene is TRBV5-1, the J gene TRBJ2-1; 7 bases line up with TRBD1. Germline assignment: CDR1 SGHRS and CDR2 YFSETQ. The CDR3 sequence is 15 residues long. The V gene end was trimmed by 0 bases and the J gene end by 2 bases; junction bases not matched to a gene: 2.

V and J are TRBV15 and TRBJ2-7; 7 bases map to TRBD1. The CDR3 spans 13 residues. CDR1 and CDR2 (germline): LNHNV, YYDKDF (reference sequence). The trim removed 3 bases at V and 5 bases at J, leaving 4 bases unmatched. This chain's CDR3 is CATSSYRGDEQYF. The CDR3 nucleotides are TGTGCCACCAGCAGCTACAGGGGCGACGAGCAGTACTTC. The whole variable domain, filled in from reference TRBV15 and TRBJ2-7, reads DAMVIQNPRYQVTQFGKPVTLSCSQTLNHNVMYWYQQKSSQAPKLLFHYYDKDFNNEADTPDNFQSRRPNTSFCFLDIRSPGLGDTAMYLCATSSYRGDEQYFGPGTRLTVT.

The V call is TRBV28, the J call TRBJ1-2; D may be TRBD1 (6 bases). V dropped 2 bases and J dropped 2 bases, with 9 bases sitting between them. The germline CDR1 and CDR2 sequences are MDHEN and SYDVKM. CDR3 length: 14 residues. The CDR3 DNA is TGTGCCAGCAGTTTAGTAGGGGGAAACTATGGCTACACCTTC. It encodes CASSLVGGNYGYTF.

This chain links TRBV6-5 with TRBJ2-1; the D gene is possibly TRBD2 (5 bases). CDR1 and CDR2 from the germline V gene are MNHEY and SVGAGI. Trimming stripped 4 bases from V and 8 bases from J, with 18 bases between. This CDR3 comprises 15 residues. The CDR3 spells CASSFDGEIRDEQFF. DNA of the CDR3: TGTGCCAGCAGTTTCGACGGGGAGATAAGGGATGAGCAGTTCTTC.

This chain joins TRBV28 and TRBJ1-5, with D tentatively TRBD1 (6 bases). Trimming pared 8 bases from V and 2 bases from J, leaving 10 bases between. This CDR3 has 13 residues. Germline V gives CDR1 MDHEN, CDR2 SYDVKM. The CDR3 nucleotides read TGTGCCAGCTACAGGGCAGGCAATCAGCCCCAGCATTTT. As protein: CASYRAGNQPQHF.

The CDR3: CASSGEGWRASPLHF. CDR3 coding DNA: TGTGCCAGCAGCGGCGAGGGATGGAGGGCCTCACCCCTCCACTTT. The V gene is TRBV7-9, the J gene TRBJ1-6, with D unclear. Germline CDR1 and CDR2: SEHNR and FQNEAQ (reference sequence). The CDR3 is 15 amino acids. With 5 bases removed from V and 10 bases from J, the gap between germline ends came to 18 bases.

This chain links TRBV10-2 with TRBJ2-3; a weak D match, TRBD2 (7 bases). The CDR3 is made up of 15 amino acids. CDR1 is WSHSY and CDR2 is SAAADI in the germline V gene. Trimming stripped 6 bases from V and 1 base from J, with 14 bases between. CDR3 sequence: CASRGGRGRTDTQYF. The CDR3 DNA is TGCGCCAGCAGGGGGGGGCGGGGCCGCACAGATACGCAGTATTTT.

This chain joins TRBV28 and TRBJ2-2; a weak D match, TRBD1 (6 bases). This CDR3 region has 17 residues. The V end lost 2 bases, the J end lost 0 bases, and 13 bases lay between the germline ends. The germline gives CDR1 MDHEN, CDR2 SYDVKM. The CDR3 nucleotides are TGTGCCAGCAGTTTAATATCAGGACAGACGAACACCGGGGAGCTGTTTTTT. Translating gives CASSLISGQTNTGELFF.

The V call is TRBV25-1, the J call TRBJ2-2; D is unresolved. The V gene's germline CDR1 is MGHDK and CDR2 SYGVNS. This CDR3 comprises 12 residues. The ends were cut back, 3 bases at V and 4 bases at J, with 3 bases in the middle. The CDR3 here is CASSDGTGELFF. As DNA, the CDR3 is TGTGCCAGCAGTGACGGCACCGGGGAGCTGTTTTTT. The full variable domain, rest sourced from reference TRBV25-1 and TRBJ2-2, is EADIYQTPRYLVIGTGKKITLECSQTMGHDKMYWYQQDPGMELHLIHYSYGVNSTEKGDLSSESTVSRIRTEHFPLTLESARPSHTSQYLCASSDGTGELFFGEGSRLTVL.